This TCR beta chain was documented in a study of T cell responses to AZD1222 COVID-19 vaccine. TCRdb keeps only in-frame clones here, not all; method: immunoSEQ multiplex PCR. The sample includes 200,000 or so clones, approximately 87% of them seen just once. For this clone: Its antigen is undetermined.

V trimming: 5 bases; J trimming: 3 bases; junction bases outside the gene matches: 7. The CDR3 totals 16 residues. The germline V gene encodes CDR1 SEHNR and CDR2 FQNEAQ (reference sequence). General study findings and limits: Possibly, clonal diversity was underestimated; donors were largely white British and included more females.

The rearrangement links TRBV7-9 to TRBJ1-4; TRBD1 matches at 9 bases. The receptor was isolated from an adult in good health. Material: peripheral blood, obtained on day 0 of MenACWY control vaccination. The CDR3, as DNA: TGTGCCAGCAGCCCATGGAACAGGGGGCCTAATGAAAAACTGTTTTTT. It encodes CASSPWNRGPNEKLFF.